This T cell receptor (beta chain) originates from a study of T cells in women clearing cervical HPV infection (dated by TCRdb to the late 2010s). Study-wide context: The cases were some 25 women with histologically confirmed HPV16-related CIN3 or worse, and 2 of these cases were invasive cancers. This exploratory proof-of-principle case-control study, nested within the Guanacaste HPV Natural History Study in Costa Rica, compared TCR repertoires among women with different cervical HPV16 outcomes. The 20 to 25 controls were women who cleared a single incident HPV16 infection within 12 months without developing precancer or cancer. Case blood was taken at the visit when the lesion was first identified, whereas control blood was taken when infection was no longer detected. Median age was 34 years in cases versus roughly 40 in controls, and baseline characteristics did not differ significantly. Quality controls consisted of five blinded duplicates per group, for a total of roughly 60 samples made up of around 50 participants and some 10 replicates. Cases were matched to controls by age within five years and by the year the sample was collected. For cases, the median interval between lesion detection and blood sampling was more than 130 days, with an interquartile range of roughly 80 to 230 days. Because only a few women had HLA typing data, the possibility that HLA type acted as a confounder could not be ruled out. In the parent cohort, roughly 10,000 women aged 18 or older were enrolled in Guanacaste, Costa Rica, during about 1992 to 1994 and were followed for 7 to 8 years. Overall study results and their limits: Cases had lower TRBV6-7 relative abundance than controls (approximately 0.11% versus 0.16%; Bonferroni P = 0.0008). Because of the cross-sectional design, the study could not determine whether the associations came before infection or resulted from infection, and neither effector/memory subsets nor HPV-specific T cells were isolated. CIN3+ cases had significantly higher TCR repertoire richness than controls across sequencing depths, but evenness did not differ between the groups. Random forest classifiers that combined richness and V gene abundances separated cases from controls with an estimated AUC of less than 0.85. Because the number of T cells per sample was unknown, the richness differences could reflect varying T-cell content rather than repertoire biology.

Note on this clone: The antigen it binds to is not known. The read stops 3 residues short of the end of the CDR3; the missing end is completed from the germline J gene.

The immunoSEQ assay used multiplex PCR to amplify TCR beta CDR3 regions from an average of about 1,200 ng of genomic DNA per sample. To correct primer bias, the assay used a complete synthetic TCR repertoire to set an amplification baseline. The amplicons were sequenced using the Illumina platform. As for the original processing: Sequence errors were corrected by clustering with frequency ratios and a modified nearest-neighbor algorithm, and the sequences were then analyzed in the immunoSEQ Analyzer using IMGT gene definitions. At each rarefaction depth, TCR richness and evenness were averaged across 20 rarefaction repeats, and any sample with fewer sequences than the depth was left out. Wilcoxon rank sum tests with FDR correction were used to compare V, D and J gene relative abundances between the groups. Blinded duplicates gave an intraclass correlation of around 96% for TCR richness and an average of 76.4% across 66 gene segments. The table comes from immuneACCESS by way of TCRdb, which keeps in-frame sequences with V and J called. Part of the clones is missing from these tables; in studies checked, under half for an unresolved V gene and the rest for unknown reasons. The V and J calls and clone size were taken over from that table, and D and trimming were inferred from the DNA. This specimen's table enumerates tens of thousands of clones. 1.2% of the sample comes from the top ten.

Every participant had a single incident cervical HPV16 infection, and prevalent HPV16 infections were excluded. Cervical HPV DNA was detected by MY09/MY11 PCR, and genotyping was performed by dot-blot hybridization. Approximately 15 mL of heparinized blood was centrifuged, after which the buffy coat was aliquoted, frozen at -30 degrees C, and then stored at -80 degrees C. QIAGEN kits were used to extract genomic DNA from the buffy coat specimens. V and J are trimmed by 4 bases and 8 bases, and the gene matches miss 3 bases of the junction. From cysteine to phenylalanine, the CDR3 is 14 amino acids long. The DNA has 33 bases, all within the CDR3, and is read from base 1. CDR1 and CDR2 were assigned from the germline V gene as SGHRS and YFSETQ.

Specimen: blood buffy coat. The TCR originated in a woman between 18 and 75 years old with a cervical HPV16 infection that either progressed to CIN3+ or cleared (not recorded which). The chain uses TRBV5-1 and TRBJ1-6, with 10 middle bases fitting TRBD1. The CDR3 protein sequence reads: CASSPGQGYSPLHF. CDR3 DNA (partial): TGCGCCAGCAGCCCGGGACAGGGGTATTCACCC.